This T cell receptor (beta chain) was sequenced for a study of patients with pleural tuberculosis. TCRdb redid the calling of the reads with MiXCR, one entry per CDR3 protein. The sample contains around 50,000 distinct CDR3 sequences, approximately 7.9% of which appear only once. V was pared by 4 bases and J by 0 bases, with 10 bases between. This CDR3 is built from 15 residues. CDR1 and CDR2 from the germline V gene are LNHDA and SQIVND (reference sequence). The V and J genes are TRBV19 and TRBJ2-1, with D hard to call. This TCR came from a human donor with pleural tuberculosis. DNA for the CDR3: TGTGCCAGTAGTAAGGATCCAGCCTCCTACAATGAGCAGTTCTTC. This translates into CASSKDPASYNEQFF.